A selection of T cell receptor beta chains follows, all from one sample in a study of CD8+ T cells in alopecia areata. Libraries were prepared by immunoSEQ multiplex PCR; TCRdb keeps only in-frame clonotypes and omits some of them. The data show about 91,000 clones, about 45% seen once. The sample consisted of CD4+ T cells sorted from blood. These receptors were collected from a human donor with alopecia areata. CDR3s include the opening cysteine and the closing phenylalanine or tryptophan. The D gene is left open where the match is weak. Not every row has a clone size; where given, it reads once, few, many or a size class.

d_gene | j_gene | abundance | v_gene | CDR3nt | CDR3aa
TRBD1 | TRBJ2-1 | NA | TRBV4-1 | TGCGCCAGCAGCCAAGGGGTCGACAGGGGGAATGAGCAGTTCTTC | CASSQGVDRGNEQFF
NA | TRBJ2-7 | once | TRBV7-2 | TGTGCCAGCAGCCTACCGAGAGCCGGGACCGAGCCCTCCTACGAGCAGTACTTC | CASSLPRAGTEPSYEQYF
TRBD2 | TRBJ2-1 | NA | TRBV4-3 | TGCGCCAGCAGCCAAGAGGGACTAGCGGGAGAAAATGAGCAGTTCTTC | CASSQEGLAGENEQFF
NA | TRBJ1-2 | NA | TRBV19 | TGTGCCAGTAGCTCGGGGGACCTTGGCTACACCTTC | CASSSGDLGYTF
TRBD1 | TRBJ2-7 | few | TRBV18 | TGTGCCAGCTCACCCCGGGACAGTCACTACGAGCAGTACTTC | CASSPRDSHYEQYF
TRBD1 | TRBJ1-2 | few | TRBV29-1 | TGCAGCGTGGCGGACAGGGCGAGAGTCTATGGCTACACCTTC | CSVADRARVYGYTF
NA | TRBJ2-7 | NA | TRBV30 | TGTGCCTGGAACCCTCGGCTAGGCTCCTACGAGCAGTACTTC | CAWNPRLGSYEQYF
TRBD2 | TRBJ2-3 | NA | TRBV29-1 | TGCAGCGTTGAACTGACTAGCGGGGGAAATACGCAGTATTTT | CSVELTSGGNTQYF
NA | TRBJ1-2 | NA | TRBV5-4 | TGTGCCAGCAGCCCGCATCGGTTTACAGGGAAGGGCTACACCTTC | CASSPHRFTGKGYTF
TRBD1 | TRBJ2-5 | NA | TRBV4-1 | TGCGCCAGCAGCCCCTGGCGGGCAGGGGGCAAAGAAGGGACCCAGTACTTC | CASSPWRAGGKEGTQYF
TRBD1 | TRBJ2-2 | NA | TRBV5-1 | TGCGCCAGCAGCTTTTCGGGACAGGTTAACACCGGGGAGCTGTTTTTT | CASSFSGQVNTGELFF
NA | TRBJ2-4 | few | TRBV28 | TGTGCCAGCAGTCCACCTGGCAGCAAAAACATTCAGTACTTC | CASSPPGSKNIQYF
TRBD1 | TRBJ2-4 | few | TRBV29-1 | TGCAGCGTTGGACAGGGGGCGACGGACATTCAGTACTTC | CSVGQGATDIQYF
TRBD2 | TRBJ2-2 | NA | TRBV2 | TGTGCCTCGGCGGGGGACGCGAACACCGGGGAGCTGTTTTTT | CASAGDANTGELFF
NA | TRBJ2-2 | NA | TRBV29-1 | TGCAGCGTTGTGACCGGGACGGTGAACACCGGGGAGCTGTTTTTT | CSVVTGTVNTGELFF
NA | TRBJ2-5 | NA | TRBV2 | TGTGCCAGCAGTGCGCAGGTGTCACAGGGAGAGACCCAGTACTTC | CASSAQVSQGETQYF
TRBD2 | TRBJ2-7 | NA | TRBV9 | TGTGCCAGCAGCCGAGGAACTAGCGCCGAGCAGTACTTC | CASSRGTSAEQYF
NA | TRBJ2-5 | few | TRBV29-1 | TGCAGCGGGGGGACTGTAGAGACCCAGTACTTC | CSGGTVETQYF
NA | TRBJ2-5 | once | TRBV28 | TGTGCCAGCAGCTCCGGACCCGTACACCAAGAGACCCAGTACTTC | CASSSGPVHQETQYF
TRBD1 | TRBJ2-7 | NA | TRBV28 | TGTGCCAGCAACCCTGGGGACAGGGATTACGAGCAGTACTTC | CASNPGDRDYEQYF
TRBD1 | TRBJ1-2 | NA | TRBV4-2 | TGTGCCAGCAGCCTAACAGGGGCCTATGGCTACACCTTC | CASSLTGAYGYTF
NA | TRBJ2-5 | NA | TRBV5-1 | TGCGCCAGCAGCTTCAGGGGTGGAGAGACCCAGTACTTC | CASSFRGGETQYF
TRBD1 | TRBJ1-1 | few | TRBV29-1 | TGCAGCGTAGCACCACAGGGGGTCGGCACTGAAGCTTTCTTT | CSVAPQGVGTEAFF
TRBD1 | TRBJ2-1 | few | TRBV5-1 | TGCGCCAGCAGCTCGGACAGGGTTCCGTTCTTC | CASSSDRVPFF
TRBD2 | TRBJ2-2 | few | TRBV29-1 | TGCAGCGTCAAACTAGCGGGAGGCACCGGGGAGCTGTTTTTT | CSVKLAGGTGELFF
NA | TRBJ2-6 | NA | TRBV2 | TGTGCCAGCAGTTTAAGGGCTGTAGGCGTCCTGACTTTC | CASSLRAVGVLTF
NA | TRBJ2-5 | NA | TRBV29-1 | TGCAGCGTTGATTGGGGTTCCCAAGAGACCCAGTACTTC | CSVDWGSQETQYF
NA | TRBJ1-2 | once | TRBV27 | TGTGCCAGCAGTTTAAGCAGGAGGAACTATGGCTACACCTTC | CASSLSRRNYGYTF
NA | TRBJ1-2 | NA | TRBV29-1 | TGCAGCGTTGGGACAGCCCAAACTATGCGCTACACCTTC | CSVGTAQTMRYTF
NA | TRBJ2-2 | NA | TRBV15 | TGTGCCACCAGCAGAGACGAGGGCATCGGGGAGCTGTTTTTT | CATSRDEGIGELFF
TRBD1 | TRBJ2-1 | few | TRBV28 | TGTGCCGGACATGGACAGGACCACAATGAGCAGTTCTTC | CAGHGQDHNEQFF
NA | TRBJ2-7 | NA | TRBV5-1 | TGCGCCAGCAGCACCGCTGACCCTCGTCGGGAGCAGTACTTC | CASSTADPRREQYF
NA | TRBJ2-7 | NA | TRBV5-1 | TGCGCCAGCAGCTGGGACGGCTACGAGCAGTACTTC | CASSWDGYEQYF
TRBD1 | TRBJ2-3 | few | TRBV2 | TGTGCCAGCAGTGGGGGACAGGGCACAGATACGCAGTATTTT | CASSGGQGTDTQYF
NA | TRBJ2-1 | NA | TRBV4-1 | TGCGCCAGCAGCCTGACGACTCGTCTAAGGGAGCAGTTCTTC | CASSLTTRLREQFF
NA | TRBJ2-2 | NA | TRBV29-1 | TGCAGCGTTGCCCAGGACAGCCCGAACACCGGGGAGCTGTTTTTT | CSVAQDSPNTGELFF
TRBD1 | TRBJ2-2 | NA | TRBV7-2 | TGTGCCAGCAGCCTCAGGGGGCACGGCGGGGAGCTGTTTTTT | CASSLRGHGGELFF
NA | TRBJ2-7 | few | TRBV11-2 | TGTGCCAGCAGCCCTAGCTACGAGCAGTACTTC | CASSPSYEQYF
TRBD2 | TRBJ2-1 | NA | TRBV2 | TGTGCCAGCAGTGAAGGGACTAGCTACAATGAGCAGTTCTTC | CASSEGTSYNEQFF
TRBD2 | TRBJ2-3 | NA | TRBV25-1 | TGTGCCAGCAGTGTAGCGGGGGGGCTCACAGATACGCAGTATTTT | CASSVAGGLTDTQYF
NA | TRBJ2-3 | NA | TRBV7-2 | TGTGCCAGCAGCTTAGGTCCGGGACTCCGGCAGGATACGCAGTATTTT | CASSLGPGLRQDTQYF
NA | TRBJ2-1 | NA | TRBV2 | TGTGCCAGCAGGCAGGAGGGGGACTACAATGAGCAGTTCTTC | CASRQEGDYNEQFF
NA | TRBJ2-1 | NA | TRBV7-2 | TGTGCCAGCAGCCCCAGTGAGAACTCCTACAATGAGCAGTTCTTC | CASSPSENSYNEQFF
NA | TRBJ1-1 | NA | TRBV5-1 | TGCGCCAGCACCCAGTACGGGGAAGCTTTCTTT | CASTQYGEAFF
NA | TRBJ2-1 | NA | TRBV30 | TGTGCCTGGGGACGGGGGGACAGTAGGTATGAGCAGTTCTTC | CAWGRGDSRYEQFF
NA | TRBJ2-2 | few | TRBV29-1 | TGCAGCGTTGCGGCTCAGAACACCGGGGAGCTGTTTTTT | CSVAAQNTGELFF
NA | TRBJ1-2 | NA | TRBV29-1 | TGCAGCGTTGGTGGCTCGAGGGGCCTCTATGGCTACACCTTC | CSVGGSRGLYGYTF